This T cell receptor beta chain came from a study of early T cells in non-severe SARS-CoV-2 infection. MiXCR, run by TCRdb on the 5' RACE reads, gives a single entry per CDR3 protein. The data hold about 62,000 distinct CDR3 sequences, with roughly a tenth observed a single time. Looked up from germline, CDR1 is MNHEY and CDR2 is SMNVEV (reference sequence). The CDR3 has 14 residues. V lost 4 bases, J lost 1 base, and 9 bases lay in between. J is TRBJ2-3 and V is TRBV27; D not resolved. This TCR derives from an adult who was a healthcare worker with PCR-confirmed SARS-CoV-2 infection or an uninfected control (not recorded which). Sequencing was performed on whole blood. The CDR3 nucleotides read TGTGCCAGCAGTTCCCGGGCTGGCACAGATACGCAGTATTTT. This translates into CASSSRAGTDTQYF.